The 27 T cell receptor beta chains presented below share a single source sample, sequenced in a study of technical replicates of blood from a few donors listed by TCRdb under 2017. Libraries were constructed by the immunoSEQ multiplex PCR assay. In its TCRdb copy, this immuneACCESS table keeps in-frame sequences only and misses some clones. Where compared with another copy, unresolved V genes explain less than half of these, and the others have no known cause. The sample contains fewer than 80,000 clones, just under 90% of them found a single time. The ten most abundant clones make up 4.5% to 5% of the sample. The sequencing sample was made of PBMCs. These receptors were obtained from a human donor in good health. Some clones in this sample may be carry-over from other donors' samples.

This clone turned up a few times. DNA of the CDR3: TGTGCCAGCAGCTCCGGACAGGGACCCCTCCACTTT. Its protein product is CASSSGQGPLHF. The rearrangement links TRBV7-2 to TRBJ1-6; 8 bases are shared with TRBD1. V lost 4 bases and J lost 12; bases outside the gene matches: 2. The CDR3 has 12 residues. Germline CDR1 is SGHTA and CDR2 is FQGNSA.

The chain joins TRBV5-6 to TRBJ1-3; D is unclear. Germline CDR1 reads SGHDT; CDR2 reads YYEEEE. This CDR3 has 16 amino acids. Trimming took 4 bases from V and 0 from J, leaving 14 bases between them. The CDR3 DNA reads TGTGCCAGCAGCCTTCGTGGTTACTACTCTGGAAACACCATATATTTT. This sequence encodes CASSLRGYYSGNTIYF.

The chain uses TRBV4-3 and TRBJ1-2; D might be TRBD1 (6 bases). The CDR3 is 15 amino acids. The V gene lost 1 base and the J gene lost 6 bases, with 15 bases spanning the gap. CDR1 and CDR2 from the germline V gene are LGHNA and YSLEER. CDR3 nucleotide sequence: TGCGCCAGCAGCCAAGCCCCCCGGACAGCAAATGGCTACACCTTC. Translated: CASSQAPRTANGYTF.

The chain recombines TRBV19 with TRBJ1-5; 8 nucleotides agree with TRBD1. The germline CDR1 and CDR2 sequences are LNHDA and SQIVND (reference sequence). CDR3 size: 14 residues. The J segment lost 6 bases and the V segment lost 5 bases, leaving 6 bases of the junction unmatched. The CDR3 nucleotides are TGTGCCAGTAGTCTCGGGACAGGTTTTCAGCCCCAGCATTTT. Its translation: CASSLGTGFQPQHF.

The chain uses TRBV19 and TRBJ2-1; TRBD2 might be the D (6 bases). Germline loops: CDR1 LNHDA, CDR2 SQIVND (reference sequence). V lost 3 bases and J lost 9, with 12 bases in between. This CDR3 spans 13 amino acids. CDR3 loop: CASSIESGSEQFF. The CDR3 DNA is TGTGCCAGTAGTATCGAGAGCGGGTCTGAGCAGTTCTTC.

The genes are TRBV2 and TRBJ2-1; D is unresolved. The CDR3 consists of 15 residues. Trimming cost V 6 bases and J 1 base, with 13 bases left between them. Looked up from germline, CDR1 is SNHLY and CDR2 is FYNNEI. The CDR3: CASSVEVPSYNEQFF. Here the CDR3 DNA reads TGTGCCAGCAGCGTAGAGGTCCCTTCCTACAATGAGCAGTTCTTC.

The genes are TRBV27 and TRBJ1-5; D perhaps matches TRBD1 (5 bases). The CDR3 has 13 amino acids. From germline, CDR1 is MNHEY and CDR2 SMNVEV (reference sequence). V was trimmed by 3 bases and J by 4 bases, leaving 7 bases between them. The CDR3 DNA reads TGTGCCAGCAGTTTTGGGGGGAATCAGCCCCAGCATTTT. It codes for CASSFGGNQPQHF.

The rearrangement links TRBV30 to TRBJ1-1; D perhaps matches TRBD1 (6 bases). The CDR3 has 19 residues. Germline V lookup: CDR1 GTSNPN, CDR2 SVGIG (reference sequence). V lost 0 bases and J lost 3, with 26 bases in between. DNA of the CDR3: TGTGCCTGGAGTGTACTTGAAGCCCTTACAGGGAAGGGGTACACTGAAGCTTTCTTT. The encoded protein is CAWSVLEALTGKGYTEAFF.

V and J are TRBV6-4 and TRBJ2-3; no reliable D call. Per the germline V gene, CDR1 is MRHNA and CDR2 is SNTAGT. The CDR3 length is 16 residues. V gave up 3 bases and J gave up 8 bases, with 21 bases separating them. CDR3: CASSEYGTPAQTTQYF. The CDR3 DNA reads TGTGCCAGCAGTGAATACGGAACTCCAGCACAGACTACGCAGTATTTT.

This CDR3 reads CASSRDRESYEQYF. CDR3 bases: TGCGCCAGCAGCCGGGACAGGGAGTCCTACGAGCAGTACTTC. The rearrangement links TRBV4-3 to TRBJ2-7; 9 positions agree with TRBD1. The length of the CDR3 is 14 residues. J gave up 1 base and V 4 bases, and 2 bases lay outside the gene matches. Germline values: CDR1 LGHNA, CDR2 YSLEER.

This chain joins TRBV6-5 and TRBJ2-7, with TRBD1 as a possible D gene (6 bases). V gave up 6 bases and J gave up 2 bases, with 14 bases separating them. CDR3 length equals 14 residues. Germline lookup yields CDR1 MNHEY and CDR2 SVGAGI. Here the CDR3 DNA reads TGTGCCAGCAGGTTCAACAGGGATACCTACGAGCAGTACTTC. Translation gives CASRFNRDTYEQYF.

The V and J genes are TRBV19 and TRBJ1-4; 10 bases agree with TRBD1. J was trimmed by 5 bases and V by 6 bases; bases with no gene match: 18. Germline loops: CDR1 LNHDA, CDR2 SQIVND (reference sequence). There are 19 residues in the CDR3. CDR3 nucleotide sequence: TGTGCCAGTAGGACTGGACAGGGGGTAAGGCAAGACCAAAATGAAAAACTGTTTTTT. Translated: CASRTGQGVRQDQNEKLFF.

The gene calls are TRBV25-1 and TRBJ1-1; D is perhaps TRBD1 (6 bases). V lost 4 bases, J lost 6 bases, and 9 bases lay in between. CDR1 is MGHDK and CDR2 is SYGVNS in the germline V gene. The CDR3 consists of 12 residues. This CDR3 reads CASSGTGSEAFF. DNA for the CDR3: TGTGCCAGCAGTGGAACAGGGTCTGAAGCTTTCTTT.

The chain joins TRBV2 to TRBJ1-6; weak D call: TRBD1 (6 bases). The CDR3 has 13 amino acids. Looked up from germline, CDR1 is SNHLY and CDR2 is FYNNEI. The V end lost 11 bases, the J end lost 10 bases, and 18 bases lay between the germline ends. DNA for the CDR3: TGTGCCGGTTGCAAGGGGGTAAGCTCACCCCTCCACTTT. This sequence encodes CAGCKGVSSPLHF. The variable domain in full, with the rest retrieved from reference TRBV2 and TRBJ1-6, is EPEVTQTPSHQVTQMGQEVILRCVPISNHLYFYWYRQILGQKVEFLVSFYNNEISEKSEIFDDQFSVERPDGSNFTLKIRSTKLEDSAMYFCAGCKGVSSPLHFGNGTRLTVT.

In DNA, the CDR3 is TGTGCCAGCAGCGAGCAGGGATTGGGCGGAAACACCATATATTTT. Its translation: CASSEQGLGGNTIYF. This chain uses TRBV7-9 with TRBJ1-3; D may be TRBD1 (5 bases). Looked up from germline, CDR1 is SEHNR and CDR2 is FQNEAQ (reference sequence). V gave up 5 bases and J gave up 4 bases, with 15 bases separating them. The CDR3 is 15 amino acids.

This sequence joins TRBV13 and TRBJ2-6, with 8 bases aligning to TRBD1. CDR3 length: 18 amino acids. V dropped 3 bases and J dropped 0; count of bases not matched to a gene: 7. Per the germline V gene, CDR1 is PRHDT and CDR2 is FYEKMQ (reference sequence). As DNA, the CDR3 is TGTGCCAGCAGCTTCCGGGACAGGTCTCGCTCTGGGGCCAACGTCCTGACTTTC. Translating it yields CASSFRDRSRSGANVLTF.

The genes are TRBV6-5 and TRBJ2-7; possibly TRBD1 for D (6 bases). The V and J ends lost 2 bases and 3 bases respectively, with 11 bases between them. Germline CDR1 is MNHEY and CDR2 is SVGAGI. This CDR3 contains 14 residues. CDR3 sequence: CASSYGTLHYEQYF. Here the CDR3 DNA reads TGTGCCAGCAGTTACGGGACACTACACTACGAGCAGTACTTC.

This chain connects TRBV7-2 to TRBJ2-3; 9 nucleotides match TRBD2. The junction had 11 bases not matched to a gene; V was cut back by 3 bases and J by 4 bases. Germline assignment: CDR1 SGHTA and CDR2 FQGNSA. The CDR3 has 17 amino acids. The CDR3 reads CASSFLSAGGRSDTQYF. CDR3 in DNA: TGTGCCAGCAGCTTCTTATCTGCGGGGGGGCGCTCAGATACGCAGTATTTT. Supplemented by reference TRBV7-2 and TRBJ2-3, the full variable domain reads GAGVSQSPSNKVTEKGKDVELRCDPISGHTALYWYRQSLGQGLEFLIYFQGNSAPDKSGLPSDRFSAERTGGSVSTLTIQRTQQEDSAVYLCASSFLSAGGRSDTQYFGPGTRLTVL.

The CDR3 region has the DNA TGTGCCAGCTCCATAAACAGGGATGAGACCCAGTACTTC. Protein: CASSINRDETQYF. This chain joins TRBV18 and TRBJ2-5, with D possibly TRBD1 on 6 matching bases. V lost 6 bases and J lost 5, with 13 bases in between. The CDR3 has 13 amino acids. The V gene's germline CDR1 is KGHSH and CDR2 LQKENI.

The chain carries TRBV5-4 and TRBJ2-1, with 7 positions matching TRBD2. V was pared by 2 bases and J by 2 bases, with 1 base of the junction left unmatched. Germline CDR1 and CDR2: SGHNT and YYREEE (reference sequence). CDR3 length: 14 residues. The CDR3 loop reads CASSFRGAYNEQFF. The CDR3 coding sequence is TGTGCCAGCAGCTTCCGGGGGGCCTACAATGAGCAGTTCTTC.

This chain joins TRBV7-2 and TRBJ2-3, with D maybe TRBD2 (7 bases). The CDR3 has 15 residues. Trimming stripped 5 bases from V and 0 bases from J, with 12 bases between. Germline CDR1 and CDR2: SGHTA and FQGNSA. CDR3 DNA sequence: TGTGCCAGCAGCGCGCGGGGGCCGAGCACAGATACGCAGTATTTT. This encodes CASSARGPSTDTQYF.

Here the CDR3 reads CASSLAWGGNEQFF. The CDR3 DNA sequence: TGTGCCAGCAGCTTAGCTTGGGGGGGGAATGAGCAGTTCTTC. J is TRBJ2-1 and V is TRBV7-9; 7 bases are a match to TRBD2. From germline, CDR1 is SEHNR and CDR2 FQNEAQ (reference sequence). Germline trimming cut 0 bases from V and 7 bases from J; bases unmatched to any gene: 3. The CDR3 contains 14 residues.

This CDR3 is CASSNYGTSGLRETQYF. Here the CDR3 DNA reads TGTGCCAGCAGCAATTATGGGACTAGCGGTTTACGGGAGACCCAGTACTTC. This chain connects TRBV7-9 to TRBJ2-5; TRBD2 matches at 11 bases. V was pared by 5 bases and J by 5 bases, with 13 bases of the junction left unmatched. The CDR3 has 17 residues. Per germline, CDR1 SEHNR and CDR2 FQNEAQ (reference sequence).

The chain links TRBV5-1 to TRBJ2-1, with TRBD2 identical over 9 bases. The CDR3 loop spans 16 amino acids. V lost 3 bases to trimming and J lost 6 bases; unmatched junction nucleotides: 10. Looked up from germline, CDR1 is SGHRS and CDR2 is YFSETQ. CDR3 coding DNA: TGCGCCAGCAGCTGGATTAGCGGGAGTATGATCAATGAGCAGTTCTTC. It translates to CASSWISGSMINEQFF. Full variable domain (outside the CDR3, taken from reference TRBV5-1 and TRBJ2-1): KAGVTQTPRYLIKTRGQQVTLSCSPISGHRSVSWYQQTPGQGLQFLFEYFSETQRNKGNFPGRFSGRQFSNSRSEMNVSTLELGDSALYLCASSWISGSMINEQFFGPGTRLTVL.

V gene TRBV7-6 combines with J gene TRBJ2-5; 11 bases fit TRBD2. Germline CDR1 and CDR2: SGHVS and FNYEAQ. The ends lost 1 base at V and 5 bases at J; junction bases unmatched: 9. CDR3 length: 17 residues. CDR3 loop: CASSLEARLAGRETQYF. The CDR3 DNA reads TGTGCCAGCAGCTTAGAAGCCCGACTAGCGGGGCGCGAGACCCAGTACTTC. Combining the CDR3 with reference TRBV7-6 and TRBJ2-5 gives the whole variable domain GAGVSQSPRYKVTKRGQDVALRCDPISGHVSLYWYRQALGQGPEFLTYFNYEAQQDKSGLPNDRFSAERPEGSISTLTIQRTEQRDSAMYRCASSLEARLAGRETQYFGPGTRLLVL.

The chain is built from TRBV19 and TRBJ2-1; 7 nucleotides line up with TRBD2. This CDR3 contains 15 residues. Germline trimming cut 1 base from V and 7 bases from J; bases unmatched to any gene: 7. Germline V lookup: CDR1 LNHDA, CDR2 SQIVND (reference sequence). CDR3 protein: CASSIGTSTGNEQFF. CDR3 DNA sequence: TGTGCCAGTAGTATAGGGACTAGTACTGGAAATGAGCAGTTCTTC.

The CDR3: CASSLGAGVVKNIQYF. The CDR3 nucleotides are TGTGCCAGCAGCTTGGGCGCGGGAGTGGTCAAAAACATTCAGTACTTC. The chain carries TRBV5-6 and TRBJ2-4, with 7 bases lining up with TRBD2. This CDR3 is built from 16 residues. The ends lost 0 bases at V and 3 bases at J; junction bases unmatched: 6. Germline CDR1 SGHDT, CDR2 YYEEEE. Complete variable domain (other parts from reference TRBV5-6 and TRBJ2-4): DAGVTQSPTHLIKTRGQQVTLRCSPKSGHDTVSWYQQALGQGPQFIFQYYEEEERQRGNFPDRFSGHQFPNYSSELNVNALLLGDSALYLCASSLGAGVVKNIQYFGAGTRLSVL.